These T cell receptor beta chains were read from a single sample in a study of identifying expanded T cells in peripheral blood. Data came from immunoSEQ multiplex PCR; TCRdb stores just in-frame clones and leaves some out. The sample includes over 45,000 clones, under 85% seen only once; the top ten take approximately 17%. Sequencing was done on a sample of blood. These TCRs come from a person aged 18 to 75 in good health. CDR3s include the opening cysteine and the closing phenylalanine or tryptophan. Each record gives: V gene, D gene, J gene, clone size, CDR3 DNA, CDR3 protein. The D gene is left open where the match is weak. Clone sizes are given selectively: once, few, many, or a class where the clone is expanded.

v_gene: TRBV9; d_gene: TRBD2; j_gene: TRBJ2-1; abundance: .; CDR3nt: TGTGCCAGCAGGAGCGGGAGCTATAATGAGCAGTTCTTC; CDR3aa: CASRSGSYNEQFF
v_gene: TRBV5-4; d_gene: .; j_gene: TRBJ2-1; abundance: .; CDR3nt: TGTGCCAGCAGCGATGGACAGCATGATACCAATGAGCAGTTCTTC; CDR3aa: CASSDGQHDTNEQFF
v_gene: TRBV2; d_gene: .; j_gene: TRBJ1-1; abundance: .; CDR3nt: TGTGCCAGCAGCTTTGGTGCGAACACTGAAGCTTTCTTT; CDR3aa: CASSFGANTEAFF
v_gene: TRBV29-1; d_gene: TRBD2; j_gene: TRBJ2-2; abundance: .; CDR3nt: TGCAGCGTTGGCGGGACTAGCGGGAGGGCCATCGACACCGGGGAGCTGTTTTTT; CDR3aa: CSVGGTSGRAIDTGELFF
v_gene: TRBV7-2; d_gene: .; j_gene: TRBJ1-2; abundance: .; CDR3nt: TGTGCCAGCAGCCTAAGGGACATAGGCTATGGCTACACCTTC; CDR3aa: CASSLRDIGYGYTF
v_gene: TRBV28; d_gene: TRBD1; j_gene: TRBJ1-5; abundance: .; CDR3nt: TGTGCCAGCAGTTTAGGCAGGGGGTCCGGTCAGCCCCAGCATTTT; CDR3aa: CASSLGRGSGQPQHF
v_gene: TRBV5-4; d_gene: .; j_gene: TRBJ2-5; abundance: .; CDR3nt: TGTGCCAGCAGCCCGCGGACTCTGGGAGGAGAGACCCAGTACTTC; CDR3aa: CASSPRTLGGETQYF
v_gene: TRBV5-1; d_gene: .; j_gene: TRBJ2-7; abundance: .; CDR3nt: TGCGCCAGCAGCTTGAGGTCTGAGTACGAGCAGTACTTC; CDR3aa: CASSLRSEYEQYF
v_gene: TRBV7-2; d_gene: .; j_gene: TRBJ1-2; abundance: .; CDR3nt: TGTGCCAGCAGCTTAGCAGGACAAACGGGCGGCTACACCTTC; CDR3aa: CASSLAGQTGGYTF
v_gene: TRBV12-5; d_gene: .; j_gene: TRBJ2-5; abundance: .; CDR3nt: TGTGCTAGTGGTTTGGTGGCGCCGGAGGAAGAGACCCAGTACTTC; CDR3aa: CASGLVAPEEETQYF
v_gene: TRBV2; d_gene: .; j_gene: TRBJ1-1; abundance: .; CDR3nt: TGTGCCACGCGACGCCAGGGTGTCACTGAAGCTTTCTTT; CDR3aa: CATRRQGVTEAFF
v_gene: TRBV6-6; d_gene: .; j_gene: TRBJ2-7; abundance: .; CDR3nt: TGTGCCAGCAGTTACTTAATGGTTCGGTCCTTCGAGCAGTACTTC; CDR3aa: CASSYLMVRSFEQYF
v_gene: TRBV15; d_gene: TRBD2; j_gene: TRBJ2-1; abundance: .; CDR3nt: TGTGCCACCTTACTAGCGGGAGGCAGGAATGAGCAGTTCTTC; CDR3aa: CATLLAGGRNEQFF
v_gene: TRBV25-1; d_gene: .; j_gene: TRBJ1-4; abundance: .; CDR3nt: TGTGCCTCCGCACGGGACACCCTCGGAAAACTGTTTTTT; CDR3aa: CASARDTLGKLFF
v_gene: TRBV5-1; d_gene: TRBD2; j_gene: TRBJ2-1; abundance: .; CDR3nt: TGCGCCAGCAGCTTGAATTCGCTAGCGGGTACGATGGGGACCCCGGCGTTCTTC; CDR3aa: CASSLNSLAGTMGTPAFF
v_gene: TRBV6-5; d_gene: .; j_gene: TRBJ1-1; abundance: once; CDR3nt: TGTGCCAGCACCCAGGGTTCGGGGCAGGAAACTGAAGCTTTCTTT; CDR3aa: CASTQGSGQETEAFF
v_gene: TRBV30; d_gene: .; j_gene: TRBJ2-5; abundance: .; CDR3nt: TGTGCCTGGAAGGATGGTAGAGATCCCGTAAAAGAGACCCAGTACTTC; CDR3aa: CAWKDGRDPVKETQYF
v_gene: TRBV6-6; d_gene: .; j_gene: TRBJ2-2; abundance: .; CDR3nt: TGTGCCAGCAGTCCCCCGACGGCGAACACCGGGGAGCTGTTTTTT; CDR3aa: CASSPPTANTGELFF
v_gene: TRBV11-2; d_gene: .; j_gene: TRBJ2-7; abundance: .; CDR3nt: TGTGCCAGCCGTTCTAGTCCAACCTACGAGCAGTACTTC; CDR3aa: CASRSSPTYEQYF
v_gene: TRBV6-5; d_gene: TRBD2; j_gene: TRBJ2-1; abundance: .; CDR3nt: TGTGCCAGCAGTCCAAAGCGGGACCCGAGGGATGAGCAGTTCTTC; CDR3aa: CASSPKRDPRDEQFF
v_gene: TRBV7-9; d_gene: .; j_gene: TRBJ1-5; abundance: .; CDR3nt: TGTGCCAGCAGCTTAGTAGGTTATGATCAGCCCCAGCATTTT; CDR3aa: CASSLVGYDQPQHF
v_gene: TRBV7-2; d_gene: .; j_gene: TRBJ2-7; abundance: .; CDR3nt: TGTGCCAGCAGCTTAGCGGCAGCCGAATCCTACGAGCAGTACTTC; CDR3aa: CASSLAAAESYEQYF
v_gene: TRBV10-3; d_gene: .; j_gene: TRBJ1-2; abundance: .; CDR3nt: TGTGCCATCAGTGAGCCCGGTTCAGGGGCCTATGGCTACACCTTC; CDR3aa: CAISEPGSGAYGYTF
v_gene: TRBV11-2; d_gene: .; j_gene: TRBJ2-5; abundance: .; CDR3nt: TGTGCCAGCAGCACAGCGAGGGGCTGGGAGACCCAGTACTTC; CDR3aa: CASSTARGWETQYF
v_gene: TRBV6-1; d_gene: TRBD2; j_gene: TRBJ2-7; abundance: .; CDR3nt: TGTGCCAGCAGTGAACTAGCGGCGGGGCTCTACGAGCAGTACTTC; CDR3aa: CASSELAAGLYEQYF
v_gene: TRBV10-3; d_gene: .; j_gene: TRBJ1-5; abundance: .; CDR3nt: TGTGCCATCAGTGAAAGCTGGGACACCCATAATCAGCCCCAGCATTTT; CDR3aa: CAISESWDTHNQPQHF
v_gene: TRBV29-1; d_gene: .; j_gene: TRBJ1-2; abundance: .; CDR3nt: TGCAGCGTTTACGGGACCGCCGGCCCTGCTAACTATGGCTACACCTTC; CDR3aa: CSVYGTAGPANYGYTF
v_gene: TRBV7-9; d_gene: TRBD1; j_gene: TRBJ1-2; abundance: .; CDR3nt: TGTGCCAGCAGCACGGACAGGGGGCGATATGGCTACACCTTC; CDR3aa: CASSTDRGRYGYTF
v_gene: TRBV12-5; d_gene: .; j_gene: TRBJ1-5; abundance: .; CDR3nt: TGTGCTAGTGGTTTGGTCCGGGTAAATCAGCCCCAGCATTTT; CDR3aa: CASGLVRVNQPQHF
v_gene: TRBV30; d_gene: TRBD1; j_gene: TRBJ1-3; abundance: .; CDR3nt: TGTGCCTGGGGCGAACAGGGGGTGGACACCATATATTTT; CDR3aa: CAWGEQGVDTIYF
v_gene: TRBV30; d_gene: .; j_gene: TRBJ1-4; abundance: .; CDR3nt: TGTGCCTGGAGCCCTCGGTGGGGAGAGGGCGAAAAACTGTTTTTT; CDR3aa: CAWSPRWGEGEKLFF
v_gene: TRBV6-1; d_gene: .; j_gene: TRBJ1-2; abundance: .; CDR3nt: TGTGCCAGCAGGGGTCACAACTATGGCTACACCTTC; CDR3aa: CASRGHNYGYTF
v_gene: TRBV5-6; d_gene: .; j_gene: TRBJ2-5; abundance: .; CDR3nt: TGTGCCAGCAGCTTGGAGGGACCGGCGGGGACCCAGTACTTC; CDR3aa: CASSLEGPAGTQYF
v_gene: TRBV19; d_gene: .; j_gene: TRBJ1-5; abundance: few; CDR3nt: TGTGCCAGTAGTAACGGGCAGGGGAGTCAGCCCCAGCATTTT; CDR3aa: CASSNGQGSQPQHF
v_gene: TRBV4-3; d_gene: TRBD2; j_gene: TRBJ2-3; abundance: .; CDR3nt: TGCGCCAGCAGCCAAGTGTCGGGACTAGCGGGCGCAGATACGCAGTATTTT; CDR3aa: CASSQVSGLAGADTQYF
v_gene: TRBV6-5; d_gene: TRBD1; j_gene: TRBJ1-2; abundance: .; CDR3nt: TGTGCCAGCAGAGACCCGGGACAGGGGTTCGGCTACACCTTC; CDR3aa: CASRDPGQGFGYTF
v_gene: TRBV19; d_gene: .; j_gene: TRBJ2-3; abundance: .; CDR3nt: TGTGCCAGTAGTTCCAGGGGTCCTAGCACAGATACGCAGTATTTT; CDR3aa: CASSSRGPSTDTQYF
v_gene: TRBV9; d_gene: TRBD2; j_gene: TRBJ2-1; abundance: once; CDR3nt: TGTGCCAGCAGCAGGACTAGCGGGAACTACAATGAGCAGTTCTTC; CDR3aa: CASSRTSGNYNEQFF
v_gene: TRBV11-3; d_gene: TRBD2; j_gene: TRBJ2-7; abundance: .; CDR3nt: TGTGCCAGCAGCTTAGATGGGAGCGGGATCTACGAGCAGTACTTC; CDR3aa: CASSLDGSGIYEQYF
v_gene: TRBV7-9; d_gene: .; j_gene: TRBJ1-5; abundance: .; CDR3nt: TGTGCCAGCAGCCCGACAGGAAGTAGCAATCAGCCCCAGCATTTT; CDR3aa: CASSPTGSSNQPQHF
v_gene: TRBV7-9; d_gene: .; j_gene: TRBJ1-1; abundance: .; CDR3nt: TGTGCCAGCAGCTTAATGCAGGGTCTCACTGAAGCTTTCTTT; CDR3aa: CASSLMQGLTEAFF
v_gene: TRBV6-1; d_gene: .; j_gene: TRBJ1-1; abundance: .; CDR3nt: TGTGCCACCCGTGCGGGTCAAGTGGACACTGAAGCTTTCTTT; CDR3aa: CATRAGQVDTEAFF
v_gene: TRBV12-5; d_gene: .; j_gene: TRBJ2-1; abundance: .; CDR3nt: TGTGCTAGTGGTTTGGAAGGGGGGGATGAGCAGTTCTTC; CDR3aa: CASGLEGGDEQFF
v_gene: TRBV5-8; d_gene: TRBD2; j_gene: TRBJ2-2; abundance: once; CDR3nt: TGTGCCAGCAGCCTGGGACTAGCGGGGGGGCCGGAGGAGCTGTTTTTT; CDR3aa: CASSLGLAGGPEELFF
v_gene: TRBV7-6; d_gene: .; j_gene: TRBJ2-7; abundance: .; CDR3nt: TGTGCCAGCAGCCCCGACGGGCGAAGGGGGATTTACGAGCAGTACTTC; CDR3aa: CASSPDGRRGIYEQYF
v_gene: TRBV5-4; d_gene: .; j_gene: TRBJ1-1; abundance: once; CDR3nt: TGTGCCAGCAGCCGGGATTTGAACACTGAAGCTTTCTTT; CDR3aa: CASSRDLNTEAFF
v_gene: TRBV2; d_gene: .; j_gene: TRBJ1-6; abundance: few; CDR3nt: TGTGCCAGCAGTCTAGCCCGGGGTTCAGATAATTCACCCCTCCACTTT; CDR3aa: CASSLARGSDNSPLHF
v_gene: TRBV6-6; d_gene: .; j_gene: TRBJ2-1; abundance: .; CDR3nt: TGTGCCAGCAGTCCCGGCGGGGCAGGCAATGAGCAGTTCTTC; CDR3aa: CASSPGGAGNEQFF
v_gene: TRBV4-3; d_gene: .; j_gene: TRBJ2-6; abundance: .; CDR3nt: TGCGCCAGCAGCCAGGGGGATGGGGCCAACGTCCTGACTTTC; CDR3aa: CASSQGDGANVLTF
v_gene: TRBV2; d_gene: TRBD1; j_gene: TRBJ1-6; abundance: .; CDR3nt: TGTGCCAGCCGGACAGGGGATAGCAATTCACCCCTCCACTTT; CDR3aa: CASRTGDSNSPLHF
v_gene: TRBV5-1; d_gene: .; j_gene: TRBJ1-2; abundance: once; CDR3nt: TGCGCCAGCAGCTTGGCCACAGATGGCTACACCTTC; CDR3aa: CASSLATDGYTF
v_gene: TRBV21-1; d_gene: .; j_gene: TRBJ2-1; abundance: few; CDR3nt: TGTGCCAGCAGCGGACGGGCCGATGAGCAGTTCTTC; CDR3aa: CASSGRADEQFF
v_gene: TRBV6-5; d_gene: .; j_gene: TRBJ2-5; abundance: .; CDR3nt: TGTGCCAGCAGTTACTCGGGCAGCTTCCAAGAGACCCAGTACTTC; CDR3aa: CASSYSGSFQETQYF
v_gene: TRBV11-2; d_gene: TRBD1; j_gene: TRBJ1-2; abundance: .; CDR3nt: TGTGCCAGCAAGGGAGGTTTCAGGACAGGGGATGGCTACACCTTC; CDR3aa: CASKGGFRTGDGYTF
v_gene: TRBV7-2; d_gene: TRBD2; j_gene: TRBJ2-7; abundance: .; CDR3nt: TGTGCCAGCAGCCCCTACACTAGCGGGAGTCCATACGAGCAGTACTTC; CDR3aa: CASSPYTSGSPYEQYF
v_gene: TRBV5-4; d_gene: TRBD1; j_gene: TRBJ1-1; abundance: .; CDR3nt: TGTGCCAGCAGCTACAACAGGGGCTCACATAGTGGAGCTTTCTTT; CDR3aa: CASSYNRGSHSGAFF